These 5 T cell receptor beta chains share one sample of origin, sequenced in a study of T cell repertoires in cytomegalovirus infection. TCRdb re-derived calls from the reads in MiXCR, one entry per CDR3 protein. The sample shows approximately 140,000 distinct CDR3 sequences, roughly a quarter of them seen only once. Their recognized antigens are unknown. Sequencing used PBMCs, sequenced either directly or after in vitro stimulation (not recorded which). The receptors were gathered from a human donor in good health (CMV status not recorded). Some clones in this sample may be carry-over from other donors' samples.

This clonotype came up a few times. V is TRBV7-9 and J is TRBJ2-7; D gene uncertain. The CDR3 is 11 amino acids. Germline-derived CDR1 and CDR2 are SEHNR and FQNEAQ (reference sequence). V lost 3 bases and J 7 bases, leaving 7 bases between the germline ends. The CDR3: CASSFVEEQYF. The CDR3 nucleotides are TGTGCCAGCAGCTTTGTCGAGGAGCAGTACTTC.

This chain uses TRBV10-3 with TRBJ1-5; D perhaps matches TRBD1 (5 bases). Trimming left V 3 bases short and J 4 bases short, with 13 bases between. The CDR3 has 15 residues. The V gene's germline CDR1 is ENHRY and CDR2 SYGVKD. This CDR3 is CAISDRAGSNQPQHF. The DNA for the CDR3 is TGTGCCATCAGTGATAGGGCAGGGTCGAATCAGCCCCAGCATTTT.

In its sample, this clonotype was seen a few times. V is TRBV28 and J is TRBJ2-4, with D maybe TRBD2 (6 bases). This CDR3 is built from 13 residues. The germline V gene has CDR1 MDHEN and CDR2 SYDVKM. The V and J ends lost 3 bases and 7 bases respectively, with 10 bases between them. CDR3 sequence (DNA): TGTGCCAGCAGTTTCGGCGGGATCAACATTCAGTACTTC. This encodes CASSFGGINIQYF.

This clonotype was found a few times. The chain has TRBV11-3 and TRBJ2-5, with D possibly matching TRBD2 (5 bases). The CDR3 consists of 15 residues. Germline V gene sequence: CDR1 SGHNT, CDR2 YENEEA. V was pared by 6 bases and J by 5 bases, with 19 bases between. The CDR3 is CASRHGKGRMETQYF. DNA of the CDR3: TGTGCCAGCAGACACGGGAAAGGTCGTATGGAGACCCAGTACTTC.

The rearrangement uses TRBV28 and TRBJ1-1; the D gene is possibly TRBD1 (6 bases). Germline values: CDR1 MDHEN, CDR2 SYDVKM. Trimming left V 2 bases short and J 2 bases short, with 12 bases between. The CDR3 is made up of 15 amino acids. The CDR3, as DNA: TGTGCCAGCAGTTTAGGAGGGGGGTTAAACACTGAAGCTTTCTTT. Translated: CASSLGGGLNTEAFF.